The T cell receptor beta chain described here comes from a study of CXCR3-negative and CXCR3-positive naive CD8 T cells. Overall study context: For each library, about 1.5 +/- 0.3 million TRB reads were obtained, about 135 million in total.

Each CD8+ T cell subset was flow-sorted in triplicate. Every sort contained about 310,000 cells. The TRB libraries of cDNA were built by UMI-labeled 5' RACE. From its re-call of the 5' RACE reads, TCRdb lists each CDR3 protein once, without DNA. In total, the table holds some 40,000 distinct CDR3 sequences. Study results and caveats: Memory CD8+ cells showed much lower diversity, while both naive subsets were comparably high.

This CDR3 is 15 amino acids long. The germline gives CDR1 SGHTA, CDR2 FQGNSA. As for this clonotype: Its antigen is unidentified.

The sequenced material came from memory CD8+ T cells from blood. V and J are TRBV7-2 and TRBJ2-1; TCRdb outputs TRBD1, but without DNA this stays unchecked. This receptor was taken from a human donor in good health. Some clones in this sample may be carry-over from other donors' samples. CDR3 protein: CASSSMAGGANEQFF.